This TCR beta chain was profiled in a study of blood T cells in healthy people across ages. Whole-study results and caveats: Roughly linearly, TCR beta diversity per million T cells fell as age increased.

This clonotype occurred many times. Its antigen is unidentified. Trimming left V 6 bases short and J 0 bases short, with 3 bases between. This CDR3 spans 11 amino acids. For the second PCR, which ran for about 6 to 11 cycles, a sample-barcoded 5' primer and a J-beta primer mix were used. All cDNA molecules were each tagged by a template-switch adaptor with 12 random nucleotides. One entry per CDR3 protein results from TCRdb running MiXCR on the 5' RACE reads. The table shows some 690,000 distinct CDR3 sequences, with approximately 22% occurring only once. Donation came from healthy Caucasian individuals in Russia who were aged roughly 6 to 95.

Sequenced: blood. The gene calls are TRBV12-3 or TRBV12-4 and TRBJ2-7; no clear D. The TCR sequence derives from a man in his 70s in good health. CDR3 protein: CASRASYEQYF. The CDR3 bases are TGTGCCAGCAGGGCCTCCTACGAGCAGTACTTC.